A single sample gave rise to the 27 T cell receptor beta chains below, sequenced in a study of neurological immune-mediated disorders (dated by TCRdb to 2018 to 2020). Library preparation used 5' RACE. Data came from an Illumina HiSeq 2500. Using fastp trimming at Q25 and MiXCR clonotype assembly, TCRdb reanalyzed the public sequencing data and kept in-frame beta chains. Identical CDR3 proteins give one entry, which carries the most common genes and DNA. In this sample the table shows tens of thousands of distinct CDR3 sequences, 13% of which occur a single time. The ten largest make up about 10% of the sample. The sample's time point label, decoded: longitudinal time-point 3. Sequenced sample: PBMCs. These receptors all stem from a man aged 25 to 45 in good health.

This clonotype was observed at least ten times. The chain is built from TRBV12-3 or TRBV12-4 and TRBJ1-2; TRBD1 matches 10 bases. This CDR3 is built from 14 residues. The V and J ends lost 3 bases and 7 bases, in that order; junction bases with no gene match: 5. CDR3 loop: CASSLETGGSGYTF. In DNA, the CDR3 is TGTGCCAGCAGTTTGGAGACAGGGGGCTCTGGCTACACCTTC.

This clonotype has ten or more counts. This chain connects TRBV29-1 to TRBJ1-1; TRBD1 matches at 7 bases. The CDR3 has 13 residues. V shed 6 bases, J shed 3 bases, and the junction held 7 bases outside the gene matches. The germline V gene encodes CDR1 SQVTM and CDR2 ANQGSEA. The CDR3 coding sequence is TGCAGCGTGACAGGGAAGGGGGACACTGAAGCTTTCTTT. Protein: CSVTGKGDTEAFF.

Only a few counts were recorded for this clonotype. This chain uses TRBV10-3 with TRBJ2-2, with 9 bases aligning to TRBD1. The CDR3 consists of 16 residues. Unmatched junction bases numbered 2, after V lost 2 bases and J lost 1 base. From germline, CDR1 is ENHRY and CDR2 SYGVKD. This chain's CDR3 is CAISEPGQGNTGELFF. CDR3 coding DNA: TGTGCCATCAGTGAGCCGGGACAGGGGAACACCGGGGAGCTGTTTTTT.

This clonotype was observed at least ten times. V usage is TRBV7-2 and J usage is TRBJ2-6, with D perhaps TRBD2 (6 bases). Germline CDR1 is SGHTA and CDR2 is FQGNSA. This CDR3 is built from 18 residues. The V gene lost 0 bases and the J gene lost 0 bases, with 12 bases spanning the gap. CDR3 sequence (DNA): TGTGCCAGCAGCTTAGCCGGGAGTCAGAACTCTGGGGCCAACGTCCTGACTTTC. Translating gives CASSLAGSQNSGANVLTF.

The chain recombines TRBV7-8 with TRBJ1-5; perhaps TRBD1 as D (6 bases). Germline-derived CDR1 and CDR2 are SGHVS and FQNEAQ. V was cut by 1 base and J by 0 bases, with 10 bases left in between. CDR3 length: 16 amino acids. The CDR3 nucleotides are TGTGCCAGCAGCTTAGTTAGGGGGTCTAGCAATCAGCCCCAGCATTTT. Translation gives CASSLVRGSSNQPQHF.

This clonotype ranks as medium-sized. CDR3 residues: CASSEGAFPSPLHF. CDR3 sequence (DNA): TGTGCCAGCAGTGAAGGGGCTTTCCCCTCACCCCTCCACTTT. This chain joins TRBV6-4 and TRBJ1-6; D is perhaps TRBD1 (5 bases). Germline-derived CDR1 and CDR2 are MRHNA and SNTAGT. The CDR3 runs to 14 residues. The V end was cut by 3 bases, the J end by 10 bases, with 13 bases between.

Many counts were recorded for this clonotype. The chain uses TRBV20-1 and TRBJ2-1, with no clear D. CDR1 is DFQATT and CDR2 is SNEGSKA in the germline V gene (reference sequence). V was clipped by 4 bases and J by 3 bases, with 4 bases between them. The CDR3 contains 11 residues. In nucleotides, the CDR3 is TGCAGTGCTATATACTACAATGAGCAGTTCTTC. Its protein product is CSAIYYNEQFF.

Ten or more counts support this clonotype. The rearrangement links TRBV12-3 or TRBV12-4 to TRBJ2-5; maybe TRBD1 (6 bases). Between the trimmed V and J ends, which lost 3 bases and 3 bases, there was a span of 14 bases. This CDR3 is built from 15 residues. CDR3 region: CASSFSQAGEETQYF. The CDR3 coding sequence is TGTGCCAGCAGTTTTTCACAGGCAGGGGAAGAGACCCAGTACTTC.

This clonotype was counted at least ten times. V usage is TRBV7-3 and J usage is TRBJ2-1, with 10 bases aligning to TRBD2. J gave up 9 bases and V 5 bases, and 7 bases lay outside the gene matches. The CDR3 has 14 amino acids. Germline CDR1 and CDR2: SGHTA and FQGTGA. The CDR3: CASSGLAGVGEQFF. The CDR3 coding sequence is TGTGCCAGCAGCGGCCTAGCGGGAGTTGGTGAGCAGTTCTTC.

The rearrangement links TRBV14 to TRBJ2-1; tentatively, D is TRBD2 (5 bases). With 6 bases removed from V and 7 bases from J, the gap between germline ends came to 22 bases. The CDR3 length is 16 residues. Germline V lookup: CDR1 SGHDN, CDR2 FVKESK. CDR3 residues: CASRPNGGQPWNEQFF. CDR3 in DNA: TGTGCCAGCAGACCCAACGGAGGTCAGCCATGGAATGAGCAGTTCTTC.

This clonotype appeared many times. The rearrangement uses TRBV29-1 and TRBJ2-5, with D hard to call. The germline V gene encodes CDR1 SQVTM and CDR2 ANQGSEA. The V gene lost 4 bases and the J gene lost 2 bases, with 8 bases spanning the gap. The CDR3 spans 12 residues. DNA for the CDR3: TGCAGCGTTGGCTCAAGGCAAGAGACCCAGTACTTC. Translated: CSVGSRQETQYF.

This clonotype was detected many times. The gene calls are TRBV20-1 and TRBJ2-5; perhaps TRBD2 as D (6 bases). Germline assignment: CDR1 DFQATT and CDR2 SNEGSKA (reference sequence). There are 16 residues in the CDR3. V lost 0 bases and J lost 5, with 19 bases in between. The CDR3 region has the DNA TGCAGTGCTAGAGATTCGTGGCAGGGAGGCGCGGAGACCCAGTACTTC. This codes for CSARDSWQGGAETQYF.

This clonotype was counted at least ten times. The rearrangement links TRBV11-2 to TRBJ2-5; 7 nucleotides align to TRBD1. Germline V gene data show CDR1 as SGHAT and CDR2 as FQNNGV. The CDR3 spans 16 residues. Trimming at V came to 0 bases and at J to 5 bases, leaving 9 bases not matched to a gene. CDR3 nucleotides: TGTGCCAGCAGCTTAGAGTTGACAGGGACGGGGGAGACCCAGTACTTC. Protein: CASSLELTGTGETQYF.

Ten or more counts support this clonotype. J is TRBJ2-7 and V is TRBV7-8; D not certain. CDR3 length equals 13 residues. CDR1 and CDR2 (germline): SGHVS, FQNEAQ. Trimming pared 0 bases from V and 4 bases from J, leaving 7 bases between. CDR3 DNA sequence: TGTGCCAGCAGCTTAGCCGCCCATTACGAGCAGTACTTC. Protein sequence: CASSLAAHYEQYF.

This clonotype occurred many times. The chain has TRBV5-1 and TRBJ2-2, with 8 nucleotides matching TRBD1. The CDR3 contains 14 residues. The ends lost 4 bases at V and 4 bases at J; junction bases unmatched: 3. Germline V gene lookup returns CDR1 SGHRS and CDR2 YFSETQ. CDR3 in amino acids: CASSRGQATGELFF. CDR3 DNA sequence: TGCGCCAGCAGCCGGGGACAGGCCACCGGGGAGCTGTTTTTT.

This clonotype was detected many times. The chain is built from TRBV12-3 or TRBV12-4 and TRBJ2-2, with D uncertain. The CDR3 sequence is 13 residues long. Trimming pared 5 bases from V and 2 bases from J, leaving 6 bases between. Here the CDR3 DNA reads TGTGCCAGCAGTGTTTATAACACCGGGGAGCTGTTTTTT. Its translation: CASSVYNTGELFF.

This clonotype was found many times. This chain connects TRBV3-1 to TRBJ2-5; a weak D match, TRBD2 (5 bases). Germline V gene lookup returns CDR1 LGHDT and CDR2 YNNKEL (reference sequence). The CDR3 spans 15 residues. V lost 2 bases and J lost 0, with 10 bases in between. CDR3 residues: CASSQRTSYQETQYF. CDR3 in DNA: TGTGCCAGCAGCCAAAGGACTTCGTACCAAGAGACCCAGTACTTC.

This clonotype appeared many times. The rearrangement links TRBV7-9 to TRBJ1-3, with no clear D. The CDR3 contains 15 residues. With 0 bases removed from V and 1 base from J, the gap between germline ends came to 7 bases. Germline CDR1 SEHNR, CDR2 FQNEAQ (reference sequence). The CDR3: CASSLAVGSGNTIYF. The CDR3 region has the DNA TGTGCCAGCAGCTTAGCCGTGGGGTCTGGAAACACCATATATTTT.

In this sample, this clonotype turned up many times. The junction shows a germline mismatch at one end, possibly a read error. The chain recombines TRBV27 with TRBJ2-7; 7 bases map to TRBD2. CDR3 length: 13 residues. CDR1 is MNHEY, CDR2 SMNVEV, per germline (reference sequence). Here the CDR3 DNA reads TGTGCCAGCCAGGGACTACCGGCCTACCAGCAGTACTTC. Its translation: CASQGLPAYQQYF.

The sample holds many counts of this clonotype. The CDR3 loop is CASSTPGENTGELFF. The DNA for the CDR3 is TGTGCCAGCTCGACTCCAGGGGAAAACACCGGGGAGCTGTTTTTT. The chain is built from TRBV28 and TRBJ2-2, with a possible D match to TRBD1 (6 bases). In germline, CDR1 is MDHEN, CDR2 SYDVKM. Trimming removed 8 bases at V and 2 bases at J, with 15 bases between. The CDR3 is made up of 15 amino acids. Together with reference TRBV28 and TRBJ2-2, the CDR3 gives the full variable domain: DVKVTQSSRYLVKRTGEKVFLECVQDMDHENMFWYRQDPGLGLRLIYFSYDVKMKEKGDIPEGYSVSREKKERFSLILESASTNQTSMYLCASSTPGENTGELFFGEGSRLTVL.

The V gene is TRBV18, the J gene TRBJ1-3; 7 bases are shared with TRBD1. CDR1 and CDR2 from the germline V gene are KGHSH and LQKENI. This CDR3 contains 20 residues. Trimming removed 3 bases from V and 0 bases from J; junction bases left unmatched: 17. CDR3 DNA sequence: TGTGCCAGCTCACCCGACAGGGATTTCGTAAGGAGGAACTCTGGAAACACCATATATTTT. Its protein product is CASSPDRDFVRRNSGNTIYF. The full variable domain, its missing parts supplied by reference TRBV18 and TRBJ1-3, is NAGVMQNPRHLVRRRGQEARLRCSPMKGHSHVYWYRQLPEEGLKFMVYLQKENIIDESGMPKERFSAEFPKEGPSILRIQQVVRGDSAAYFCASSPDRDFVRRNSGNTIYFGEGSWLTVV.

This clonotype has ten or more counts. This chain connects TRBV7-6 to TRBJ2-7; D uncertain. The CDR3 length is 13 residues. V lost 5 bases and J 6 bases, leaving 14 bases between the germline ends. Germline CDR1 and CDR2: SGHVS and FNYEAQ. The CDR3 loop is CASSAQEFAEQYF. The CDR3 DNA is TGTGCCAGCAGCGCCCAAGAATTCGCCGAGCAGTACTTC.

Ten or more counts support this clonotype. The CDR3 nucleotides are TGTGCCAGCAGCTTAGTTCCGTCCGGTTTGGACTACAATGAGCAGTTCTTC. Residues: CASSLVPSGLDYNEQFF. V and J are TRBV7-9 and TRBJ2-1; no clear D. The CDR3 runs 17 residues. Trimming pared 1 base from V and 3 bases from J, leaving 16 bases between. The germline V gene has CDR1 SEHNR and CDR2 FQNEAQ (reference sequence).

The sample holds many counts of this clonotype. The CDR3 spells CSAERHSGSLETQYF. The CDR3 DNA reads as TGCAGTGCTGAGCGTCATAGCGGGAGCTTGGAGACCCAGTACTTC. The genes are TRBV20-1 and TRBJ2-5, with 9 bases fitting TRBD2. The CDR3 totals 15 residues. V shed 5 bases and J 5 bases; nucleotides not matched to a gene: 12. Germline loops: CDR1 DFQATT, CDR2 SNEGSKA (reference sequence).

This clonotype was counted a single time. The gene calls are TRBV19 and TRBJ1-1; D is ambiguous. The CDR3 loop spans 13 amino acids. In germline, CDR1 is LNHDA, CDR2 SQIVND (reference sequence). Trimming removed 1 base at V and 7 bases at J, with 10 bases between. This CDR3 is CASSIGLTGEAFF. CDR3 nucleotides: TGTGCCAGTAGTATAGGGCTCACGGGTGAAGCTTTCTTT.

Of note for this clonotype: A single base separates this from a much larger clone, so it may be a read error. The chain links TRBV7-9 to TRBJ2-1; tentatively, D is TRBD2 (5 bases). The CDR3 is 13 residues long. CDR1 and CDR2 (germline): SEHNR, FQNEAQ (reference sequence). The CDR3 is CARSSSPTDGLVF. CDR3 coding DNA: TGTGCCAGAAGCTCCTCCCCGACGGACGGACTGGTCTTC. Full variable domain (outside the CDR3, taken from reference TRBV7-9 and TRBJ2-1): DTGVSQNPRHKITKRGQNVTFRCDPISEHNRLYWYRQTLGQGPEFLTYFQNEAQLEKSRLLSDRFSAERPKGSFSTLEIQRTEQGDSAMYLCARSSSPTDGLVFGPGTRLTVL.

This clonotype was seen repeatedly, ten times or more. The chain employs TRBV20-1 and TRBJ1-2; possibly TRBD1 for D (5 bases). The CDR3 contains 14 residues. CDR1 and CDR2 (germline): DFQATT, SNEGSKA (reference sequence). V dropped 1 base and J dropped 3 bases, with 12 bases sitting between them. The DNA for the CDR3 is TGCAGTGCTAGAGGGCGACTAGGGGACTATGGCTACACCTTC. Its translation: CSARGRLGDYGYTF.